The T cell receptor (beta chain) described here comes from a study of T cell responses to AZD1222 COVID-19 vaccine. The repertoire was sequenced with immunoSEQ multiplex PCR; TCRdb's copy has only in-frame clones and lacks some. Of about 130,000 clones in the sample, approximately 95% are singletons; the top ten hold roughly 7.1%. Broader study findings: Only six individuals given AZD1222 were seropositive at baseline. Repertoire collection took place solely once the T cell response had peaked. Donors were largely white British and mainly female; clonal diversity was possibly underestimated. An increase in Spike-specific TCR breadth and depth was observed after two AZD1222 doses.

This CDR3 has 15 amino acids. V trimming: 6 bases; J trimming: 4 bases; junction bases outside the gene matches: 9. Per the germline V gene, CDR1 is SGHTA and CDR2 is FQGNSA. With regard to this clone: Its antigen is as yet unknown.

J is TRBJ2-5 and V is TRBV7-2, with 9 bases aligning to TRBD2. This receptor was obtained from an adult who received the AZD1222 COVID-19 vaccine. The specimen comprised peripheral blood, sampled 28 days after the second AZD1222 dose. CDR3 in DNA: TGTGCCAGCAGTTCGCGGGGGGGCTCTCGAGAGACCCAGTACTTC. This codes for CASSSRGGSRETQYF.